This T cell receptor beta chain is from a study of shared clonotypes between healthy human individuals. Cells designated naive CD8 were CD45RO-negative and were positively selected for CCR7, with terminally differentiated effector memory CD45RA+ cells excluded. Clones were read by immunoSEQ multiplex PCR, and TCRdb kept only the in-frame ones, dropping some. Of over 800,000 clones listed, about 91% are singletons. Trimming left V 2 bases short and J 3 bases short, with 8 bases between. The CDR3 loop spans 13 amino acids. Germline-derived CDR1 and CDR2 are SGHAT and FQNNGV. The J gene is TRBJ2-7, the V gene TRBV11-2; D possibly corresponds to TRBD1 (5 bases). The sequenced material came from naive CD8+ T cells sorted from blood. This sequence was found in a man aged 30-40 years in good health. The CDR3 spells CASSLLGDYEQYF. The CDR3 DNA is TGTGCCAGCAGCTTACTAGGGGACTACGAGCAGTACTTC.